This is a list of T cell receptor beta chains from one sample in a study of immune evolution from preneoplasia to lung adenocarcinoma. Sequencing was performed with immunoSEQ multiplex PCR; in TCRdb, only in-frame clones are kept and a portion is missing. The sample consists of 5,000 or so clones, around 78% of them appearing once. Sequences were obtained from FFPE minimally invasive lung adenocarcinoma tissue. Receptors were obtained from a person aged 55 to 79 with lung adenocarcinoma. CDR3s include the opening cysteine and the closing phenylalanine or tryptophan. Fields, in order: D gene, J gene, V gene, clone size, CDR3 protein, CDR3 DNA. D genes are given only for firm matches. A row's size may be missing; if present it is once, few, many or a size class.

d_call: TRBD2; j_call: TRBJ2-3; v_call: TRBV27; clone_size: few; cdr3_aa: CASSLSGVGLAGVRTPRTDTQYF; cdr3_nt: TGTGCCAGCAGTTTATCGGGTGTCGGGCTAGCGGGAGTAAGGACCCCGAGGACAGATACGCAGTATTTT
d_call: .; j_call: TRBJ2-7; v_call: TRBV6-5; clone_size: .; cdr3_aa: CASSLSRAADYEQYF; cdr3_nt: TGTGCCAGCAGTTTGTCCCGAGCGGCAGACTACGAGCAGTACTTC
d_call: TRBD1; j_call: TRBJ1-5; v_call: TRBV2; clone_size: large; cdr3_aa: CASSEEGRDREF; cdr3_nt: TGTGCCAGCAGTGAAGAGGGGAGGGACAGAGAATTT
d_call: .; j_call: TRBJ1-4; v_call: TRBV2; clone_size: .; cdr3_aa: CASSEDRTTNEKLFF; cdr3_nt: TGTGCCAGCAGTGAGGACAGAACAACTAATGAAAAACTGTTTTTT
d_call: TRBD1; j_call: TRBJ2-2; v_call: TRBV6-5; clone_size: .; cdr3_aa: CASTRQGSGELFF; cdr3_nt: TGTGCCAGCACACGACAGGGCAGCGGGGAGCTGTTTTTT
d_call: TRBD1; j_call: TRBJ2-7; v_call: TRBV7-6; clone_size: .; cdr3_aa: CASRAGTGREQYF; cdr3_nt: TGTGCCAGCAGGGCCGGGACAGGTCGCGAGCAGTACTTC
d_call: .; j_call: TRBJ1-3; v_call: TRBV30; clone_size: .; cdr3_aa: CAWTGRGNTIYF; cdr3_nt: TGTGCCTGGACAGGACGAGGAAACACCATATATTTT
d_call: .; j_call: TRBJ1-4; v_call: TRBV5-1; clone_size: .; cdr3_aa: CASNSGGATNEKLFF; cdr3_nt: TGCGCCAGCAACTCGGGAGGGGCAACTAATGAAAAACTGTTTTTT
d_call: TRBD1; j_call: TRBJ1-5; v_call: TRBV7-2; clone_size: .; cdr3_aa: CASSPRQGENQPQHF; cdr3_nt: TGTGCCAGCAGCCCGAGACAGGGAGAAAATCAGCCCCAGCATTTT
d_call: TRBD2; j_call: TRBJ2-7; v_call: TRBV7-8; clone_size: .; cdr3_aa: CASSPRTSGRGAGVEQYF; cdr3_nt: TGTGCCAGCAGCCCCCGGACTAGCGGGAGGGGGGCGGGGGTCGAGCAGTACTTC
d_call: .; j_call: TRBJ2-3; v_call: TRBV29-1; clone_size: large; cdr3_aa: CSVDLGRASTDTQYF; cdr3_nt: TGCAGCGTTGACCTAGGGCGGGCTAGCACAGATACGCAGTATTTT
d_call: .; j_call: TRBJ2-6; v_call: TRBV7-9; clone_size: .; cdr3_aa: CASLRDSGGSSGANVLTF; cdr3_nt: TGTGCCAGCCTACGGGACTCAGGGGGAAGCTCTGGGGCCAACGTCCTGACTTTC
d_call: .; j_call: TRBJ2-7; v_call: TRBV28; clone_size: .; cdr3_aa: CASGTLNYEQYF; cdr3_nt: TGTGCCAGCGGGACACTAAACTACGAGCAGTACTTC
d_call: .; j_call: TRBJ2-7; v_call: TRBV14; clone_size: .; cdr3_aa: CASSQELARNEQYF; cdr3_nt: TGTGCCAGCAGCCAAGAATTGGCTAGGAACGAGCAGTACTTC
d_call: TRBD1; j_call: TRBJ2-2; v_call: TRBV2; clone_size: .; cdr3_aa: CASRGQGNTGELFF; cdr3_nt: TGTGCCAGCCGGGGACAGGGGAACACCGGGGAGCTGTTTTTT
d_call: .; j_call: TRBJ2-2; v_call: TRBV30; clone_size: once; cdr3_aa: CAWSNQGLTGELFF; cdr3_nt: TGTGCCTGGAGTAATCAGGGCCTCACCGGGGAGCTGTTTTTT
d_call: TRBD1; j_call: TRBJ1-2; v_call: TRBV10-1; clone_size: .; cdr3_aa: CASSASVTGVGGYTF; cdr3_nt: TGCGCCAGCAGTGCATCCGTGACAGGGGTCGGTGGCTACACCTTC
d_call: .; j_call: TRBJ2-1; v_call: TRBV10-2; clone_size: .; cdr3_aa: CASRLAGNEQFF; cdr3_nt: TGCGCCAGCAGGCTAGCAGGGAATGAGCAGTTCTTC
d_call: .; j_call: TRBJ2-7; v_call: TRBV19; clone_size: .; cdr3_aa: CASSPGNLPTGEQYF; cdr3_nt: TGTGCCAGTAGCCCTGGGAACCTCCCTACCGGCGAGCAGTACTTC
d_call: .; j_call: TRBJ1-3; v_call: TRBV5-1; clone_size: .; cdr3_aa: CASSLSGRSSGNTIYF; cdr3_nt: TGCGCCAGCAGCTTATCAGGGCGATCCTCTGGAAACACCATATATTTT
d_call: TRBD1; j_call: TRBJ2-7; v_call: TRBV6-1; clone_size: .; cdr3_aa: CASSETGTGGYEQYF; cdr3_nt: TGTGCCAGCAGTGAAACCGGGACAGGGGGCTACGAGCAGTACTTC
d_call: TRBD2; j_call: TRBJ2-7; v_call: TRBV7-2; clone_size: .; cdr3_aa: CASSLALAGAPYEQYF; cdr3_nt: TGTGCCAGCAGCTTAGCGTTGGCGGGAGCCCCCTACGAGCAGTACTTC
d_call: TRBD1; j_call: TRBJ2-5; v_call: TRBV5-1; clone_size: .; cdr3_aa: CASRGTGRETQYF; cdr3_nt: TGCGCCAGCAGAGGGACAGGGAGGGAGACCCAGTACTTC
d_call: .; j_call: TRBJ1-1; v_call: TRBV7-2; clone_size: few; cdr3_aa: CASTAGPRHTEAFF; cdr3_nt: TGTGCCAGCACGGCGGGACCGCGTCACACTGAAGCTTTCTTT
d_call: .; j_call: TRBJ2-3; v_call: TRBV7-3; clone_size: .; cdr3_aa: CASSSTRGKQYF; cdr3_nt: TGTGCCAGCAGCTCCACGCGGGGAAAGCAGTATTTT
d_call: .; j_call: TRBJ1-1; v_call: TRBV7-2; clone_size: few; cdr3_aa: CASSLGPGAAFF; cdr3_nt: TGTGCCAGCAGCTTAGGTCCAGGGGCGGCTTTCTTT
d_call: .; j_call: TRBJ2-6; v_call: TRBV29-1; clone_size: .; cdr3_aa: CSAESGANVLTF; cdr3_nt: TGCAGCGCAGAGAGTGGGGCCAACGTCCTGACTTTC
d_call: TRBD2; j_call: TRBJ2-7; v_call: TRBV6-1; clone_size: .; cdr3_aa: CASSEAGLGGVYF; cdr3_nt: TGTGCCAGCAGTGAAGCGGGACTAGGAGGTGTGTACTTC
d_call: .; j_call: TRBJ2-3; v_call: TRBV28; clone_size: once; cdr3_aa: CASSPRPPKSDTQYF; cdr3_nt: TGTGCCAGCAGTCCCCGGCCACCAAAGTCAGATACGCAGTATTTT
d_call: TRBD1; j_call: TRBJ2-5; v_call: TRBV28; clone_size: .; cdr3_aa: CASSSTGSGETQYF; cdr3_nt: TGTGCCAGCAGTTCGACAGGGTCGGGAGAGACCCAGTACTTC
d_call: .; j_call: TRBJ2-1; v_call: TRBV20-1; clone_size: few; cdr3_aa: CSVPGIGEQFF; cdr3_nt: TGCAGTGTACCGGGGATAGGTGAGCAGTTCTTC
d_call: .; j_call: TRBJ1-1; v_call: TRBV28; clone_size: .; cdr3_aa: CASSHDRINTEAFF; cdr3_nt: TGTGCCAGCAGCCACGACAGGATCAACACTGAAGCTTTCTTT
d_call: TRBD2; j_call: TRBJ2-7; v_call: TRBV28; clone_size: .; cdr3_aa: CASSFWRPGLGAYEQYF; cdr3_nt: TGTGCCAGCAGTTTTTGGCGACCGGGACTAGGGGCCTACGAGCAGTACTTC
d_call: .; j_call: TRBJ2-7; v_call: TRBV29-1; clone_size: .; cdr3_aa: CSVGVGQRYEQYF; cdr3_nt: TGCAGCGTTGGGGTAGGACAGAGATACGAGCAGTACTTC
d_call: .; j_call: TRBJ1-5; v_call: TRBV21-1; clone_size: once; cdr3_aa: CASSIWTGTNQPQHF; cdr3_nt: TGTGCCAGCAGCATATGGACTGGCACAAATCAGCCCCAGCATTTT
d_call: .; j_call: TRBJ2-5; v_call: TRBV11-2; clone_size: .; cdr3_aa: CASSLGSSGPLPQETQYF; cdr3_nt: TGTGCCAGCAGCTTAGGGTCGTCGGGACCTCTTCCCCAAGAGACCCAGTACTTC
d_call: TRBD2; j_call: TRBJ2-2; v_call: TRBV9; clone_size: few; cdr3_aa: CASSVSSGRGGGELFF; cdr3_nt: TGTGCCAGCAGCGTAAGCAGCGGGAGAGGGGGCGGGGAGCTGTTTTTT
d_call: .; j_call: TRBJ2-3; v_call: TRBV2; clone_size: .; cdr3_aa: CASNKEGTDTQYF; cdr3_nt: TGTGCCAGCAATAAGGAAGGAACAGATACGCAGTATTTT
d_call: TRBD2; j_call: TRBJ2-1; v_call: TRBV7-8; clone_size: .; cdr3_aa: CASSLFAGVGEQFF; cdr3_nt: TGTGCCAGCAGCTTATTCGCGGGAGTGGGTGAGCAGTTCTTC
d_call: .; j_call: TRBJ2-2; v_call: TRBV7-3; clone_size: .; cdr3_aa: CASRLGGETGELFF; cdr3_nt: TGTGCCAGCAGATTAGGGGGTGAAACCGGGGAGCTGTTTTTT
d_call: TRBD1; j_call: TRBJ2-1; v_call: TRBV10-2; clone_size: .; cdr3_aa: CASSGGQVVNEQFF; cdr3_nt: TGCGCCAGCAGTGGAGGACAGGTAGTCAACGAGCAGTTCTTC
d_call: .; j_call: TRBJ2-1; v_call: TRBV12-1; clone_size: .; cdr3_aa: CASSFAASVCYPVDEQFF; cdr3_nt: TGTGCCAGCAGCTTTGCGGCTAGCGTCTGTTATCCTGTTGATGAGCAGTTCTTC
d_call: TRBD2; j_call: TRBJ2-7; v_call: TRBV5-1; clone_size: once; cdr3_aa: CASSLVSGSGYEQYF; cdr3_nt: TGCGCCAGCAGCTTGGTGAGCGGGAGTGGTTACGAGCAGTACTTC
d_call: .; j_call: TRBJ2-7; v_call: TRBV28; clone_size: large; cdr3_aa: CASSRWAYEQYF; cdr3_nt: TGTGCCAGCAGTAGGTGGGCCTACGAGCAGTACTTC
d_call: TRBD1; j_call: TRBJ2-1; v_call: TRBV7-3; clone_size: .; cdr3_aa: CASSQGTGPNEQFF; cdr3_nt: TGTGCCAGCAGCCAAGGGACAGGGCCCAATGAGCAGTTCTTC
d_call: TRBD1; j_call: TRBJ2-1; v_call: TRBV2; clone_size: .; cdr3_aa: CASTGQLYNEQFF; cdr3_nt: TGTGCCAGCACGGGACAGCTTTACAATGAGCAGTTCTTC
d_call: .; j_call: TRBJ1-2; v_call: TRBV2; clone_size: .; cdr3_aa: CASSDRRGGGGYTF; cdr3_nt: TGTGCCAGCAGTGATCGCAGGGGCGGAGGTGGCTACACCTTC
d_call: .; j_call: TRBJ1-2; v_call: TRBV4-1; clone_size: .; cdr3_aa: CASSQDRYYGYTF; cdr3_nt: TGCGCCAGCAGCCAAGACAGGTACTATGGCTACACCTTC